This TCR beta chain was sequenced for a study of breast tumors, draining lymph nodes, adjacent tissues. Trimming cost V 4 bases and J 4 bases, with 8 bases left between them. This CDR3 has 14 amino acids. Germline-derived CDR1 and CDR2 are LNHDA and SQIVND (reference sequence). TCRdb re-called the multiplex PCR reads through MiXCR, storing one row per CDR3 protein. The table has some 200,000 distinct CDR3 sequences, 25% to 40% seen once. This clonotype was picked up many times. The lymph nodes were axillary draining lymph nodes from breast cancer patients. The chain uses TRBV19 and TRBJ2-6, with D perhaps being TRBD1 or TRBD2 (5 bases each). This receptor was identified in a female donor with breast cancer. Some clones in this sample may be carry-over from other donors' samples. The material sequenced was axillary lymph node tissue. DNA for the CDR3: TGTGCCAGTAGTAGAGGGGTCGGGGCCAACGTCCTGACTTTC. Translating gives CASSRGVGANVLTF.